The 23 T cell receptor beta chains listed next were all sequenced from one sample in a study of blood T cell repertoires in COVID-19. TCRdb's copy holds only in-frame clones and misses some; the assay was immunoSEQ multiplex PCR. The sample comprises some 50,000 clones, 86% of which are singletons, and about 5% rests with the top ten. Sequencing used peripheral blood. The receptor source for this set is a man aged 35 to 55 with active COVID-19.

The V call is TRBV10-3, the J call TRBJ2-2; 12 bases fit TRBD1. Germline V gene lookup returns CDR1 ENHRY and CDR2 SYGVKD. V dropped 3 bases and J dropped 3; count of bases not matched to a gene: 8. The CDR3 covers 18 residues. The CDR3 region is CAISDLGTGGGHTGELFF. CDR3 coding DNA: TGTGCCATCAGTGACCTTGGGACAGGGGGCGGTCACACCGGGGAGCTGTTTTTT.

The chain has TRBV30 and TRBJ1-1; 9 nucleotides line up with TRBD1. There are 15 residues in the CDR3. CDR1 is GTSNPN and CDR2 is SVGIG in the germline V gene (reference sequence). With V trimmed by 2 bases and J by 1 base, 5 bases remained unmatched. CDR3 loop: CAWSFKGQGNTEAFF. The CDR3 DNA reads TGTGCCTGGAGTTTCAAGGGACAGGGGAACACTGAAGCTTTCTTT. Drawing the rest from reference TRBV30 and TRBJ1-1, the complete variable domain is SQTIHQWPATLVQPVGSPLSLECTVEGTSNPNLYWYRQAAGRGLQLLFYSVGIGQISSEVPQNLSASRPQDRQFILSSKKLLLSDSGFYLCAWSFKGQGNTEAFFGQGTRLTVV.

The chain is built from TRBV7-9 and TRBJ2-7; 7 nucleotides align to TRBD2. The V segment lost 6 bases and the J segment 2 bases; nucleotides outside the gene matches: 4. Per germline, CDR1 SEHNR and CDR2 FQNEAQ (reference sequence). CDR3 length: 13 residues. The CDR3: CASSDREAYEQYF. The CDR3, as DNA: TGTGCCAGCAGTGACCGGGAGGCCTACGAGCAGTACTTC.

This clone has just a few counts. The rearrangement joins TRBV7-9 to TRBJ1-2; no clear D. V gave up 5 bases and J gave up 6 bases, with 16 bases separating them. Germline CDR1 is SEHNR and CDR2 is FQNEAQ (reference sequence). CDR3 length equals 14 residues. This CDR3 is CASSPEYPRNGYTF. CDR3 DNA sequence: TGTGCCAGCAGCCCAGAATACCCTCGAAATGGCTACACCTTC.

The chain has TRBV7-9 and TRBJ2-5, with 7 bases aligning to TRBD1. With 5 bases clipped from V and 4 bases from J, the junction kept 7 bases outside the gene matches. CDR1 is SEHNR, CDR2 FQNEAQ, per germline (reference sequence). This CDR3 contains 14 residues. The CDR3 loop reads CASSPDRVGETQYF. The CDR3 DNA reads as TGTGCCAGCAGCCCAGACAGGGTGGGAGAGACCCAGTACTTC.

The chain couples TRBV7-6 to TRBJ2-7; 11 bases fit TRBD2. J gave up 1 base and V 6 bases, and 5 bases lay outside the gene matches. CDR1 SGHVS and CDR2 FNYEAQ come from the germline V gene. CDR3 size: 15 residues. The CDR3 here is CASSRGLAESYEQYF. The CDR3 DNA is TGTGCCAGCAGTCGGGGACTAGCGGAATCCTACGAGCAGTACTTC.

CDR3 sequence: CASSIAGGTGELFF. The CDR3 DNA follows: TGTGCCAGTAGTATAGCGGGAGGGACCGGGGAGCTGTTTTTT. The V gene is TRBV19, the J gene TRBJ2-2; 8 nucleotides agree with TRBD2. V lost 1 base and J lost 5; bases outside the gene matches: 0. Germline loops: CDR1 LNHDA, CDR2 SQIVND (reference sequence). CDR3 length equals 14 residues.

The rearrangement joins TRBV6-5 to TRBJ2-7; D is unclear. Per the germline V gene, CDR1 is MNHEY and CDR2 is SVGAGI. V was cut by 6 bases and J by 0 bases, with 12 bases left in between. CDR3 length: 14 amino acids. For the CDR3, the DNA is TGTGCCAGCAGCCTCGGTACGAGCTCCTACGAGCAGTACTTC. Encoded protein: CASSLGTSSYEQYF.

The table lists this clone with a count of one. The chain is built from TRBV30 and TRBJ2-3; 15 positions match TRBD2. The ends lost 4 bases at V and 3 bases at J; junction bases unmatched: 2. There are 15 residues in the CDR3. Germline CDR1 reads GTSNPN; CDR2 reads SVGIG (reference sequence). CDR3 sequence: CAWTGTSGRTDTQYF. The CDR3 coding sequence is TGTGCCTGGACCGGGACTAGCGGGAGGACAGATACGCAGTATTTT.

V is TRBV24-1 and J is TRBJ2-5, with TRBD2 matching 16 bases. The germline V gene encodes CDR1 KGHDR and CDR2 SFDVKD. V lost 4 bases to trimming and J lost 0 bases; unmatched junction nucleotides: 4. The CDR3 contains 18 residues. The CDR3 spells CATSEGTSGRGYQETQYF. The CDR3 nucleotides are TGTGCCACCAGTGAAGGGACTAGCGGGAGGGGGTACCAAGAGACCCAGTACTTC.

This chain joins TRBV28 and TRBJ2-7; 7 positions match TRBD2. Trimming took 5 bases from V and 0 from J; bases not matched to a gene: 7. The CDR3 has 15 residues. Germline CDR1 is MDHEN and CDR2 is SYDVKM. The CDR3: CASSPRGGTSYEQYF. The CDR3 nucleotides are TGTGCCAGCAGTCCAAGGGGAGGGACCTCCTACGAGCAGTACTTC.

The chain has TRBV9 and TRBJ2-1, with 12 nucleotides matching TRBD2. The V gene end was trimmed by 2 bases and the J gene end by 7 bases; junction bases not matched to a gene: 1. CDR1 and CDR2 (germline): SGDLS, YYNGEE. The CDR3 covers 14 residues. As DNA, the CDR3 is TGTGCCAGCAGCGTGACTAGCGGGAGTAATGAGCAGTTCTTC. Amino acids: CASSVTSGSNEQFF.

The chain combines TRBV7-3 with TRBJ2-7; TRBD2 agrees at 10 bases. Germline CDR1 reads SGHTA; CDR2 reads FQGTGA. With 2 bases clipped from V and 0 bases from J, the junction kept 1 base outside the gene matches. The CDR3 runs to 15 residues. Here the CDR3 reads CASSLLAGDSYEQYF. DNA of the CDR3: TGTGCCAGCAGCTTACTAGCGGGAGACTCCTACGAGCAGTACTTC.

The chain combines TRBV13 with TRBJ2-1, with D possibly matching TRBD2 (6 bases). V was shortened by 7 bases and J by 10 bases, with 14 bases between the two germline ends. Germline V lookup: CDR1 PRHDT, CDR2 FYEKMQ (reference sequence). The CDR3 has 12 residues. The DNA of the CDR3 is TGTGCCAGCACGGCCGGGGGAGGAGAGCAGTTCTTC. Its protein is CASTAGGGEQFF.

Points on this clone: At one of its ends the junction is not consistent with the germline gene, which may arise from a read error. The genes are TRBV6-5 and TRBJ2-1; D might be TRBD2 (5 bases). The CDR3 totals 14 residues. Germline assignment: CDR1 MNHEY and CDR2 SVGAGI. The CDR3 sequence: CASSRADSYNERFF. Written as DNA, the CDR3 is TGTGCCAGCAGTAGAGCGGACTCCTACAATGAGCGGTTCTTC.

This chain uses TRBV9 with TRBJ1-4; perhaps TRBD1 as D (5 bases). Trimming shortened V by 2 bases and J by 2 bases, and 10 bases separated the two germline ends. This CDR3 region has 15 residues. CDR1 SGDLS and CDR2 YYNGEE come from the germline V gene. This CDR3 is CASSVGGTTNEKLFF. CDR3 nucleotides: TGTGCCAGCAGCGTGGGGGGGACGACTAATGAAAAACTGTTTTTT.

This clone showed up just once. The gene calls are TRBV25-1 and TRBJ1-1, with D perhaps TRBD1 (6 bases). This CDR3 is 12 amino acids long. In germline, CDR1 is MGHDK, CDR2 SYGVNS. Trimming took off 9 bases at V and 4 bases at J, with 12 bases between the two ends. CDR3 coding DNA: TGTGCCAGTTCGGGAGGGGGCACTGAAGCTTTCTTT. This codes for CASSGGGTEAFF.

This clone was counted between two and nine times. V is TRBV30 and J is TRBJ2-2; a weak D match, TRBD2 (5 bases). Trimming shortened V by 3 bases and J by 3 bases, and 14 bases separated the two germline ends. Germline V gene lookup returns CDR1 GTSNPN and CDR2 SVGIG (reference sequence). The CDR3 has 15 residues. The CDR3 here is CAWRGAESDTGELFF. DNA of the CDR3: TGTGCCTGGAGAGGAGCGGAGTCGGACACCGGGGAGCTGTTTTTT.

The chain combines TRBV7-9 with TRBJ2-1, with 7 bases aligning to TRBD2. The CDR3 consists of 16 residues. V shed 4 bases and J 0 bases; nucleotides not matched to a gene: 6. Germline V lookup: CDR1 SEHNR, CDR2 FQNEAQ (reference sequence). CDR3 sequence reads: CASSSTSMDSYNEQFF. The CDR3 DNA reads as TGTGCCAGCAGCTCGACTAGCATGGACTCCTACAATGAGCAGTTCTTC.

The CDR3 here is CASSPWGGRVHEQYF. The CDR3 DNA reads TGTGCCAGCAGCCCCTGGGGCGGGAGAGTCCACGAGCAGTACTTC. This chain connects TRBV14 to TRBJ2-7; 7 bases match TRBD2. CDR3 length: 15 amino acids. V trimming: 4 bases; J trimming: 5 bases; junction bases outside the gene matches: 11. Looked up from germline, CDR1 is SGHDN and CDR2 is FVKESK.

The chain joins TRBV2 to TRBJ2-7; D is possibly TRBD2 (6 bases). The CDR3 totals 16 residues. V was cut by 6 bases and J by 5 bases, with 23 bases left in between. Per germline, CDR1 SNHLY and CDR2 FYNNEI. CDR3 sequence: CASREVEAGRFNEQYF. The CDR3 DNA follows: TGTGCCAGCAGGGAGGTAGAGGCAGGGAGGTTCAACGAGCAGTACTTC. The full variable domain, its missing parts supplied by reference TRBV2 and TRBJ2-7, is EPEVTQTPSHQVTQMGQEVILRCVPISNHLYFYWYRQILGQKVEFLVSFYNNEISEKSEIFDDQFSVERPDGSNFTLKIRSTKLEDSAMYFCASREVEAGRFNEQYFGPGTRLTVT.

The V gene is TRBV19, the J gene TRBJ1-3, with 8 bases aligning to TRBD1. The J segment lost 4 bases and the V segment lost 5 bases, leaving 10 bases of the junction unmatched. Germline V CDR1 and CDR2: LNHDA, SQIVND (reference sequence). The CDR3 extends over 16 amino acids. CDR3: CASSSLGQGYGNTIYF. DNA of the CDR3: TGTGCCAGTAGTTCCCTCGGACAGGGATACGGAAACACCATATATTTT.

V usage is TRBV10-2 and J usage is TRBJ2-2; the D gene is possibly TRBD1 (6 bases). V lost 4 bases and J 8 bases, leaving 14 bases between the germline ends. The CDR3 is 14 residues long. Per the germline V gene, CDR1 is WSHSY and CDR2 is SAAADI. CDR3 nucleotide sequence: TGCGCCAGCAGTGCAGGGGCGCGAAGAGGGGAGCTGTTTTTT. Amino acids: CASSAGARRGELFF.